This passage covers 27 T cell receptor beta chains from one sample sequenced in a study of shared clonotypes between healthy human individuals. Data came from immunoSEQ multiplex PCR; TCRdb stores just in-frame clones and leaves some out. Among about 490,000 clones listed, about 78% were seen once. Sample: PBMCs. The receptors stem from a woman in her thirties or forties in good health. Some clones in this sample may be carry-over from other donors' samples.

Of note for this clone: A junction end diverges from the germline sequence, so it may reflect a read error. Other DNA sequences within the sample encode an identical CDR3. Here the CDR3 reads CASSPLTGTHEQYF. Here the CDR3 DNA reads TGTGCTAGCAGCCCACTGACCGGGACCCACGAGCAGTACTTC. The chain uses TRBV11-2 and TRBJ2-7; D may match TRBD1 or TRBD2 (5 bases each). Germline CDR1 is SGHAT and CDR2 is FQNNGV. The CDR3 extends over 14 amino acids.

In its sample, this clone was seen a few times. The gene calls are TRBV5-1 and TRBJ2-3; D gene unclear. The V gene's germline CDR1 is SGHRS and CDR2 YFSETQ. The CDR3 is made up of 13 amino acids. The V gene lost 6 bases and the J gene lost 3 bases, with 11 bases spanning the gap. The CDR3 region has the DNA TGCGCCAGCAAACCGATGGGGACAGATACGCAGTATTTT. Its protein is CASKPMGTDTQYF.

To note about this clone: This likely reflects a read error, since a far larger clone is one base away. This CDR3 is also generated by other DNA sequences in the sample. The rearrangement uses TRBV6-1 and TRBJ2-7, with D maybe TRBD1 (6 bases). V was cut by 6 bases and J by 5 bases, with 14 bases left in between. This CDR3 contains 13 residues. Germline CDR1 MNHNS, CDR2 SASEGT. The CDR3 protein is CASSEGESNEQYF. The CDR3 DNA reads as TGTGCCAGCAGCGAGGGGGAATCCAACGAGCAGTACTTC.

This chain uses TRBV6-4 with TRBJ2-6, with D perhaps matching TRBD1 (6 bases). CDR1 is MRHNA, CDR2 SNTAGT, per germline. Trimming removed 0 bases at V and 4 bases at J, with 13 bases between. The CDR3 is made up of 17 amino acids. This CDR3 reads CASSDSGRGDGANVLTF. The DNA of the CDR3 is TGTGCCAGCAGTGACTCCGGCAGGGGCGACGGGGCCAACGTCCTGACTTTC.

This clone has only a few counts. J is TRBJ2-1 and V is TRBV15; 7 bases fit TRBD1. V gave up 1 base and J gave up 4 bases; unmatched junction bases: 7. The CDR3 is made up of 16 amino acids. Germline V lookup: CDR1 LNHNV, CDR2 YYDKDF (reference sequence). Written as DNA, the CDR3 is TGTGCCACCAGCAGAGGAGACAGGGTTGGGTACAATGAGCAGTTCTTC. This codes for CATSRGDRVGYNEQFF.

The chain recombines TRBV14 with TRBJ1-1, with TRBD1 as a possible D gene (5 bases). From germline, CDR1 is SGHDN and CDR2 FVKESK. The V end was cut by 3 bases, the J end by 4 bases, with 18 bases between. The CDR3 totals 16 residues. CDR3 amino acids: CASSHPWGNVGTEAFF. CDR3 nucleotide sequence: TGTGCCAGCAGCCACCCCTGGGGCAACGTTGGCACTGAAGCTTTCTTT.

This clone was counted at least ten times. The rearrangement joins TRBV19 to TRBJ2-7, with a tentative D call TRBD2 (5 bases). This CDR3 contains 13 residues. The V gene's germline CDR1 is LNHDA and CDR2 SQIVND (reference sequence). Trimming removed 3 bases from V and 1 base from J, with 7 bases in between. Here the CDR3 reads CASSIPGSYEQYF. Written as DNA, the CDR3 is TGTGCCAGTAGTATTCCGGGGTCCTACGAGCAGTACTTC. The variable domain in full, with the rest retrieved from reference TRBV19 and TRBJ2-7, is DGGITQSPKYLFRKEGQNVTLSCEQNLNHDAMYWYRQDPGQGLRLIYYSQIVNDFQKGDIAEGYSVSREKKESFPLTVTSAQKNPTAFYLCASSIPGSYEQYFGPGTRLTVT.

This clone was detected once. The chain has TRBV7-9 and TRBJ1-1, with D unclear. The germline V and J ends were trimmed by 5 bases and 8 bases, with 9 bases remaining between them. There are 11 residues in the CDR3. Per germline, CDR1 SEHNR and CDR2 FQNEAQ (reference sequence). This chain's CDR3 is CASSPAPEAFF. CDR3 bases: TGTGCCAGCAGCCCCGCTCCCGAAGCTTTCTTT.

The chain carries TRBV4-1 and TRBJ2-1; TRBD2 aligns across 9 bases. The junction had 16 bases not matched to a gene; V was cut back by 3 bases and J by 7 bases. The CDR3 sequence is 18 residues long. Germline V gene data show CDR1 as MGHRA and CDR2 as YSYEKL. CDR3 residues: CASSHFPIAGVFPNEQFF. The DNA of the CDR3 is TGCGCCAGCAGCCACTTCCCGATAGCGGGAGTTTTTCCGAATGAGCAGTTCTTC.

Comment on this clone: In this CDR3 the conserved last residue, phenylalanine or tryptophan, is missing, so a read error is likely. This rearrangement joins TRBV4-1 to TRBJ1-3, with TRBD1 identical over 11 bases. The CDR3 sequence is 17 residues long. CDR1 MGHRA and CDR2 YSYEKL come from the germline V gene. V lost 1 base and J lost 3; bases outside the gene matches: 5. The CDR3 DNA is TGCGCCAGCAGCCAAGGCCGGACAGGGGGCCGTGGAAACACCATATATTCT. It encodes CASSQGRTGGRGNTIYS.

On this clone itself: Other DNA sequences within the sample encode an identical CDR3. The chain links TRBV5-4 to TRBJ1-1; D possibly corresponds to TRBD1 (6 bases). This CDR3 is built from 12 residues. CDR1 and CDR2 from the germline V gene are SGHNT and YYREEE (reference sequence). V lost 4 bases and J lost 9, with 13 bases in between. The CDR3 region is CASSQGGGKAFF. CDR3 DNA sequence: TGTGCCAGCAGCCAAGGGGGGGGAAAAGCTTTCTTT.

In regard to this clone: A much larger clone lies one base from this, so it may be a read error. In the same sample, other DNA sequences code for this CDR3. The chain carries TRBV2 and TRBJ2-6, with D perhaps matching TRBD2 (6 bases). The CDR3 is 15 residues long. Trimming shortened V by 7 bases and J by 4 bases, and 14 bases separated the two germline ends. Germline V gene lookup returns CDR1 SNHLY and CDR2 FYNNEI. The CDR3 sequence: CASTGDASGANVLTF. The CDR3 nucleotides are TGTGCCAGCACGGGGGACGCTTCCGGGGCCAACGTCCTGACTTTC.

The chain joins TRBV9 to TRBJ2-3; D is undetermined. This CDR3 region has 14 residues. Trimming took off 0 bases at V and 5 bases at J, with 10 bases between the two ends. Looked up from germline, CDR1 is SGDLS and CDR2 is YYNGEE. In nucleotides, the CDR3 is TGTGCCAGCAGCGTAGAGGGTTTTTTAGATACGCAGTATTTT. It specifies CASSVEGFLDTQYF.

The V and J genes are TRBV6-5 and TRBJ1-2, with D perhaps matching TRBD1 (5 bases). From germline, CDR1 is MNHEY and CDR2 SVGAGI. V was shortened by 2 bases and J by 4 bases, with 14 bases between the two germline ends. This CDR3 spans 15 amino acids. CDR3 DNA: TGTGCCAGCAGTTACCCCACGAGGGGAGGCTATGGCTACACCTTC. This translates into CASSYPTRGGYGYTF.

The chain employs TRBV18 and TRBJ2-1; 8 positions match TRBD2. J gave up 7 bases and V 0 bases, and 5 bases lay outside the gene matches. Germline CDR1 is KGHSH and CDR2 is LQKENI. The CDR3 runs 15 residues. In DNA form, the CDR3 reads TGTGCCAGCTCACCACCCAGCGGGAGTCGTAATGAGCAGTTCTTC. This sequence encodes CASSPPSGSRNEQFF.

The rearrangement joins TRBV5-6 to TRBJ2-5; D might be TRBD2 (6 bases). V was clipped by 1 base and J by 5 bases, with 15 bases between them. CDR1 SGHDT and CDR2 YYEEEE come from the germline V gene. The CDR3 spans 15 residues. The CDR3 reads CASSLPRTGGETQYF. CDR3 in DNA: TGTGCCAGCAGCTTGCCTAGGACTGGGGGGGAGACCCAGTACTTC.

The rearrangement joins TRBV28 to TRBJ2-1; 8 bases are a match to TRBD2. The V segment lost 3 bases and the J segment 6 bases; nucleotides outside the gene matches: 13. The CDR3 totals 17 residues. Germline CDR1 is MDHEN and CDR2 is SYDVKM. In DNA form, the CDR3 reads TGTGCCAGCAGTTTGCTGGGGGTCGGGACTAGGGGCAATGAGCAGTTCTTC. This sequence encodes CASSLLGVGTRGNEQFF.

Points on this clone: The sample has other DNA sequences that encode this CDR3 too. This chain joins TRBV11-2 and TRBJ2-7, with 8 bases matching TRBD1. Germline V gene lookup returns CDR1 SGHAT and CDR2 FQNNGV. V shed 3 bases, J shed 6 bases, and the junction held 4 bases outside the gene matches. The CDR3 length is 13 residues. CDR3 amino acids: CASSFQGAGEQYF. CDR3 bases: TGTGCCAGCAGCTTTCAGGGGGCAGGCGAGCAGTACTTC.

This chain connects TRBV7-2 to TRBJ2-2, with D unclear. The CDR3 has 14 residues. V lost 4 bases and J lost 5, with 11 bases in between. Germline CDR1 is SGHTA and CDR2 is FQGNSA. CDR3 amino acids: CASSSRYTTGELFF. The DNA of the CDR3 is TGTGCCAGCAGCTCCCGTTACACGACCGGGGAGCTGTTTTTT.

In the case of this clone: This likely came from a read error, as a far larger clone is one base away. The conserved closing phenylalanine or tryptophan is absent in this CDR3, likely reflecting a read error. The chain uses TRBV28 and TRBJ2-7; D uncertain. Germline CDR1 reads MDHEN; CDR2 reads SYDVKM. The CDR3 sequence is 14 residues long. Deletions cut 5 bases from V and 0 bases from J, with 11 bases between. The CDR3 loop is CASSDNPSSYEQYL. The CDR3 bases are TGTGCCAGCAGTGACAATCCAAGCTCCTACGAGCAGTACCTC.

Written as DNA, the CDR3 is TGCAGCGCAACGAGGGGGGGAGACACTGAAGCTTTCTTT. Amino acids: CSATRGGDTEAFF. The chain uses TRBV29-1 and TRBJ1-1, with D perhaps TRBD1 (6 bases). The CDR3 extends over 13 amino acids. The germline V gene encodes CDR1 SQVTM and CDR2 ANQGSEA. V was trimmed by 7 bases and J by 3 bases, leaving 15 bases between them.

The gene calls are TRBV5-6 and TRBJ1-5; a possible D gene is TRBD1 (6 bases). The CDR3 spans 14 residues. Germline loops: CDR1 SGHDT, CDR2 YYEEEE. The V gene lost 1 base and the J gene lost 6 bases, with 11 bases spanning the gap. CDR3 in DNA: TGTGCCAGCAGCTTGCTGTCAGGGGCTCAGCCCCAGCATTTT. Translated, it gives CASSLLSGAQPQHF.

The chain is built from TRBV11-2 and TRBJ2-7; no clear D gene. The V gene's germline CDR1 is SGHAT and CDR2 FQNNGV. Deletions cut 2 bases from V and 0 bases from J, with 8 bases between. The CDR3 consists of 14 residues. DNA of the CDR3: TGTGCCAGCAGCTTAAGTTGGAGCTCCTACGAGCAGTACTTC. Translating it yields CASSLSWSSYEQYF.

The CDR3 spells CASSLFGLAGARGTQYF. In DNA, the CDR3 is TGTGCCAGCAGCTTATTTGGTCTAGCGGGGGCCCGGGGTACGCAGTATTTT. The rearrangement joins TRBV7-3 to TRBJ2-3; 10 bases align to TRBD2. CDR1 is SGHTA and CDR2 is FQGTGA in the germline V gene. The CDR3 is 17 amino acids. V lost 2 bases to trimming and J lost 8 bases; unmatched junction nucleotides: 13.

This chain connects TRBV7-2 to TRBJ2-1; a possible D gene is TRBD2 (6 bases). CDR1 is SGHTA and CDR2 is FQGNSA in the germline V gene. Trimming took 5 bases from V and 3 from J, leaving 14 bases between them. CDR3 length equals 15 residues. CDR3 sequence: CASSPARGYYNEQFF. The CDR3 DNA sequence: TGTGCCAGCAGCCCCGCCCGGGGGTACTACAATGAGCAGTTCTTC.

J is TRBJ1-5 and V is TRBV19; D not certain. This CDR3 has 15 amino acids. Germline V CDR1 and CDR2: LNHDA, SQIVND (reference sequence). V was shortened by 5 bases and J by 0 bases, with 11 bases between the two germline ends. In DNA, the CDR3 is TGTGCCAGTAGTTATTTAGAATATAGCAATCAGCCCCAGCATTTT. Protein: CASSYLEYSNQPQHF.

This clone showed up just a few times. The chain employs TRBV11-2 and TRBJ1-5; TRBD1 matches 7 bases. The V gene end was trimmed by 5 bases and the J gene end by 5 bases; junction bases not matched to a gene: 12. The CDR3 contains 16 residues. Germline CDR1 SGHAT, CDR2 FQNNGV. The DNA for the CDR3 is TGTGCCAGCAGCACGAAACCACAGGGGAAGGATCAGCCCCAGCATTTT. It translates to CASSTKPQGKDQPQHF.